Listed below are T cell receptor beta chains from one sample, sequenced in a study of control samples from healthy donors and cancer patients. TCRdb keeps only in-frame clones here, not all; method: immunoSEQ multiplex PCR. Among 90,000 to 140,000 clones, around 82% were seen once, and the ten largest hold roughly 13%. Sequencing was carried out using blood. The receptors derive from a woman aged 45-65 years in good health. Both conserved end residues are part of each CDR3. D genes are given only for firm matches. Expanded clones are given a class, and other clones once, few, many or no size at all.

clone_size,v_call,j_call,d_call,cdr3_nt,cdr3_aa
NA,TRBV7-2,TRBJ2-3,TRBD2,TGTGCCAGCAGCCTCTCATCTTTAGCGGGTTCTAGCACAGATACGCAGTATTTT,CASSLSSLAGSSTDTQYF
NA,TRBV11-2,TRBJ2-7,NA,TGTGCCAGCAGCTTAGAGGGGTCGGGATCCTTCCTCGAGCAGTACTTC,CASSLEGSGSFLEQYF
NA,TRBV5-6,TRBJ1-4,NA,TGTGCCAGCAGCTCGGGGGACACTGGCTGGGAAAAACTGTTTTTT,CASSSGDTGWEKLFF
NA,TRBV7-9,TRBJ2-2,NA,TGTGCCAGCAGCTTGGGGGTCGACGCTCGGAACACCGGGGAGCTGTTTTTT,CASSLGVDARNTGELFF
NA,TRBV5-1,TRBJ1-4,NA,TGCGCCAGCAGCTTGAACCCTGCAACTAATGAAAAACTGTTTTTT,CASSLNPATNEKLFF
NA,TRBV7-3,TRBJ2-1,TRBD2,TGTGCCAGCAGCCCCACACTAGCGGGGGCTTCGGGGCAGTTCTTC,CASSPTLAGASGQFF
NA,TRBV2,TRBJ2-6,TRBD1,TGTGCCAGCAGTGAAGTAGGGGGCGCAGGGGCCAACGTCCTGACTTTC,CASSEVGGAGANVLTF
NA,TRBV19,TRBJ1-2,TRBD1,TGTGCCAGTAGTAGAAGGACAGGGGACAACTATGGCTACACCTTC,CASSRRTGDNYGYTF
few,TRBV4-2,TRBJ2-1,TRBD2,TGTGCCAGCAGCCAAGAGTACCGACTAGCGGGGAACCAGCAGTTCTTC,CASSQEYRLAGNQQFF
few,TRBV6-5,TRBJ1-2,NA,TGTGCCAGCAGTACAGGGTTGGTTGGCTACACCTTC,CASSTGLVGYTF
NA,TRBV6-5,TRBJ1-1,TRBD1,TGTGCCAGCACCGCCGACAGGGGTGGCACTGAAGCTTTCTTT,CASTADRGGTEAFF
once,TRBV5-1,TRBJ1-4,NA,TGCGCCAGCAGCGTGGAGGGGTGGGGGGAAAAACTGTTTTTT,CASSVEGWGEKLFF
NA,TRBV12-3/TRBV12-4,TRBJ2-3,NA,TGTGCCAGCAGTTTTGAGACAGATACGCAGTATTTT,CASSFETDTQYF
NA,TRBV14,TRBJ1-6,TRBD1,TGTGCCAGCAGCCAGGACAGGGGTGAATCACCCCTCCACTTT,CASSQDRGESPLHF
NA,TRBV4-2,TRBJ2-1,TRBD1,TGTGCCAGCAGCCAAGATGAGGGACAGGGGTACAATGAGCAGTTCTTC,CASSQDEGQGYNEQFF
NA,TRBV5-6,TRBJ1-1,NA,TGTGCCAGCAGCTACCTAGCAGGGAAATCTTTT,CASSYLAGKSF
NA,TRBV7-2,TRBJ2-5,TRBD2,TGTGCCAGCAACCGACTAGCGGGGGGGGAAGAGACCCAGTACTTC,CASNRLAGGEETQYF
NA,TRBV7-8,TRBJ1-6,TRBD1,TGTGCCAGCAGCTTAGCGCCGGGACAGGGACAATCACCCCTCCACTTT,CASSLAPGQGQSPLHF
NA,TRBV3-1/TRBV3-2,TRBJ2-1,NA,TGTGCCAGCAGCCAAGATTCCGGGGGGCACTACAATGAGCAGTTCTTC,CASSQDSGGHYNEQFF
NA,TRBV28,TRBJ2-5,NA,TGTGCCAGCAGTTCTAATCGGGAGACCCAGTACTTC,CASSSNRETQYF
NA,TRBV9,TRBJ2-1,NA,TGTGCCAGCAGCGTTGGGACCTCTAAGCAGTTCTTC,CASSVGTSKQFF
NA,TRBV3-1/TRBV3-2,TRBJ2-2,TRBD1,TGTGCCAGCAGCCAAGATTGGGGACAGGGACACCGGGGAGCTGTTTTT,CASSQDWGQGHRGAVF
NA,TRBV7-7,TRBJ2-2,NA,TGTGCTAGCAGCTTAGAACACGGCCCGAACACCGGGGAGCTGTTTTTT,CASSLEHGPNTGELFF
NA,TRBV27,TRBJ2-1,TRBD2,TGTGCCAGCAGTTTATCGTGGCTAGCGGATAATGAGCAGTTCTTC,CASSLSWLADNEQFF
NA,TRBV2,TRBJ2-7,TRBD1,TGTGCCAGCATCCGGACAGGGGGGAACTCCTACGAGCAGTACTTC,CASIRTGGNSYEQYF
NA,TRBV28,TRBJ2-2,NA,TGTGCCAGTCCGGGACACAACACCGGGGAGCTGTTTTTT,CASPGHNTGELFF
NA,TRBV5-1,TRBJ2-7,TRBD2,TGCGCCAGCAGCTTGGGGATTTCACGGACTAGCGGTGCCTACGAGCAGTACTTC,CASSLGISRTSGAYEQYF
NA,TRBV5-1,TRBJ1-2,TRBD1,TGCGCCAGCAGCTTGGGACAGGGTTACGATGGCTACACCTTC,CASSLGQGYDGYTF
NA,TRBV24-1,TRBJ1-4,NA,TGTGCCACCAGTGATGGAAACCAGGGCCCCCTCGAAAAACTGTTTTTT,CATSDGNQGPLEKLFF
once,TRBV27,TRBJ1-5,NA,TGTGCCAGCAGTTCCCAGGGTCGGGGGGATGGCAATCAGCCCCAGCATTTT,CASSSQGRGDGNQPQHF
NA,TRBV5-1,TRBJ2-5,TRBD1,TGCGCCAGCAGCTCAACAGGGGTGGAGACCCAGTACTTC,CASSSTGVETQYF
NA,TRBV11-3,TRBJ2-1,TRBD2,TGTGCCAGCAGCTTAGTCCCGGGACTAGCGGCCTACAATGAGCAGTTCTTC,CASSLVPGLAAYNEQFF
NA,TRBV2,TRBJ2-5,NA,TGTGCCAGCAGTGTAGGGTTCCAAGAGACCCAGTACTTC,CASSVGFQETQYF
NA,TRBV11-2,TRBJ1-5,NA,TGTGCCAGCAGCTTAGTTAGGGACCAGCCCCAGCATTTT,CASSLVRDQPQHF
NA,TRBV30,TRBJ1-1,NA,TGTGCCTGGAGTCTCTCAGGATCGACCGAAGCTTTCTTT,CAWSLSGSTEAFF
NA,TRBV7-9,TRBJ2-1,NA,TGTGCCAGCAGCCGCTATTCCGGGACCCACCTGAATGAGCAGTTCTTC,CASSRYSGTHLNEQFF
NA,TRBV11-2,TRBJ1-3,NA,TGTGCCAGCAGCTTGGGAGGGGTTTACTCTGGAAACACCATATATTTT,CASSLGGVYSGNTIYF
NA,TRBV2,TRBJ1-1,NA,TGTGCCAGCCTCCTGCGGGAACTGAACACTGAAGCTTTCTTT,CASLLRELNTEAFF
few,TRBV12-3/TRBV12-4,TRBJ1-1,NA,TGTGCCAGCCAAGCAGGGAACACTGAAGCTTTCTTT,CASQAGNTEAFF
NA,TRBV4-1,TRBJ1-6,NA,TGCGCCAGCAGCCTGATACGCGGGGGGGAAGGTAATTCACCCCTCCACTTT,CASSLIRGGEGNSPLHF
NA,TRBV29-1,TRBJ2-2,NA,TGCAGCGTTGGCGGCGTAACAGGCACCGGGGAGCTGTTTTTT,CSVGGVTGTGELFF
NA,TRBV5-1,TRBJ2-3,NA,TGCGCCAGCAGCTTCCAGCGGACCACAGATACGCAGTATTTT,CASSFQRTTDTQYF
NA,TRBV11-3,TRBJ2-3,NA,TGTGCCAGCAGCTTCCCCGAACTAGCTCCGGGCACAGATACGCAGTATTTT,CASSFPELAPGTDTQYF
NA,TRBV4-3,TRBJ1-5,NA,TGCGCCAGCAGCCCAAGGATGGGGTATTCCAGTCAGCCCCAGCATTTT,CASSPRMGYSSQPQHF
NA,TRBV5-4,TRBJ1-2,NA,TGTGCCAGCAGCTTTGAGGGATATAGGGGCTACACCTTC,CASSFEGYRGYTF
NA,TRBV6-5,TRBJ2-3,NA,TGTGCCAGCAGTTACCGGGACCCCACAGATACGCAGTATTTT,CASSYRDPTDTQYF
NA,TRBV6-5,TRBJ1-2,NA,TGTGCCAGCAGTTATAGCGAGGAAAACTATGGCTACACCTTC,CASSYSEENYGYTF
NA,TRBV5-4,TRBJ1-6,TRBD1,TGTGCCAGCAGCCCAGGGACAGTCAATTCACCCCTCCACTTT,CASSPGTVNSPLHF
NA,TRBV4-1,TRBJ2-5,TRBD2,TGCGCCAGCAGCCAAGCGGGGGGTAGGGAGACCCAGTACTTC,CASSQAGGRETQYF
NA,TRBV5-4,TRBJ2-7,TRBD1,TGTGCCAGCAGCTTTCGAGGGGGCGCAGTTGCCGAGCAGTACTTC,CASSFRGGAVAEQYF
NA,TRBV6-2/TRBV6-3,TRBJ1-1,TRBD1,TGTGCCAGCAGTTTCATCCGGGACAGGGCCACTTCTGCGGCGGGTGAAGCTTTCTTT,CASSFIRDRATSAAGEAFF
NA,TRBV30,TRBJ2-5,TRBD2,TGTGCCTGGACCCCCCCTGGGGGGGTGGGAGAGACCCAGTACTTC,CAWTPPGGVGETQYF
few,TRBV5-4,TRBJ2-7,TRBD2,TGTGCCAGCAGCCAGAGCGGGAGCTCCTACGAGCAGTACTTC,CASSQSGSSYEQYF
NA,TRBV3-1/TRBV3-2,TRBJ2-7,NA,TGTGCCAGCAGCCCAACGGGTCAGGGGAAATCCTGGCCGCGGTACTTC,CASSPTGQGKSWPRYF
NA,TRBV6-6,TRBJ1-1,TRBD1,TGTGCCAGCAGTTCGCCCGCGAGGACAGGGTCTGAAGCTTTCTTT,CASSSPARTGSEAFF
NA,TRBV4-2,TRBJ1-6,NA,TGTGCCAGCAGCCAAGTTATGAATTCACCCCTCCACTTT,CASSQVMNSPLHF
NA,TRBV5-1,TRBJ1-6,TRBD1,TGCGCCAGCAGCCTCAACAGGGGGTTCAATTCACCCCTCCACTTT,CASSLNRGFNSPLHF
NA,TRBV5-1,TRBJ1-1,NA,TGCGCCAGCAGCTTGGACCAGGTCAGTGGGGTGAACACTGAAGCTTTCTTT,CASSLDQVSGVNTEAFF
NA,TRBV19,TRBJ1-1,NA,TGTGCCAGTAGTATAGGCGGGTACCCTGAAGCTTTCTTT,CASSIGGYPEAFF
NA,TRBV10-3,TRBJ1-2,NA,TGTGCCATCAACGGCGGCCGTAACTATGGCTACACCTTC,CAINGGRNYGYTF